This paragraph reports one T cell receptor (beta chain). Some clones are missing from TCRdb's copy, which holds only in-frame ones; the method was immunoSEQ multiplex PCR. This table has more than 250,000 clones, around 86% appearing once. The CDR3 is made up of 14 amino acids. The germline gives CDR1 MNHEY, CDR2 SMNVEV (reference sequence). V lost 3 bases and J 5 bases, leaving 10 bases between the germline ends. The sample originates from a study of blood T cell repertoires in COVID-19. The source of this sequence is a man between 18 and 35 years old with active or convalescent COVID-19. V is TRBV27 and J is TRBJ1-4; D may be TRBD1 (6 bases). The sequenced sample was peripheral blood. This CDR3 reads CASSLQGSNEKLFF. CDR3 DNA: TGTGCCAGCAGTTTGCAGGGGTCGAATGAAAAACTGTTTTTT. Drawing the rest from reference TRBV27 and TRBJ1-4, the complete variable domain is EAQVTQNPRYLITVTGKKLTVTCSQNMNHEYMSWYRQDPGLGLRQIYYSMNVEVTDKGDVPEGYKVSRKEKRNFPLILESPSPNQTSLYFCASSLQGSNEKLFFGSGTQLSVL.